Described below is a single T cell receptor beta chain sequence and its context. The specificity of this receptor is unknown. Per-nucleotide qualities are absent, and no much larger clonotype sits a single base away. Libraries were built with multiplex PCR. Instrument on record: Illumina HiSeq 4000. To build TCR beta libraries, CDR3 regions were amplified by Arm-PCR using iRepertoire HTBI primers. Gel purification was performed on PCR products prior to sequencing. The source study handled its data this way. Gene usage analysis of CDR3 amino acid clonotypes relied on the roughly 60 TRBV and about 15 TRBJ segments identified across samples. COPE and FqMerger were used to merge the filtered high-quality paired reads into contigs. BLAST was used to align contigs to the IMGT TRBV, TRBD and TRBJ reference genes, and CDR3 was defined following IMGT. Any clonotype with a frequency above 0.1% was classified as a highly expanded clone. Repertoire diversity was measured by Shannon entropy, and V-J evenness by the Gini coefficient. Public clonotypes were defined as clonotypes shared by more than one individual. TCRdb redid the processing of the public reads, applying fastp at Q25 and MiXCR, and retained in-frame beta chains. Here each entry gathers all rows of one CDR3 protein and keeps the most common genes and DNA. The V and J calls follow TCRdb's processing rather than the paper's. Counted in this sample were a few hundred thousand distinct CDR3 sequences; around 24% of them appeared once. The biggest ten clones account for about a quarter of the sample.

The time point label for this specimen denotes: persistent/refractory GD, antithyroid drugs over 5 years with positive TRAb. For both TCR sequencing and RNA sequencing, RNA was extracted from PBMCs in TRIzol. Graves' disease was diagnosed according to American Thyroid Association guidelines. Recruitment of patients was carried out at an endocrinology department in Xi'an, China. Each patient gave about 8.1 milliliters of peripheral blood, collected in an EDTA anticoagulant tube. Ficoll Paque Plus density gradient separation was used to isolate PBMCs, and no further T cell sorting was performed. An Agilent 2100 Bioanalyzer and agarose gel were used to check RNA quality, and a NanoDrop 2000 was used to measure RNA concentration. CDR1 and CDR2 (SGHRS, YFSETQ) derive from the germline V gene. V and J lose 4 bases and 2 bases, and a span of 12 bases separates them. The CDR3, from cysteine to phenylalanine, totals 15 residues. This entry keeps only the CDR3 DNA: 45 bases, framed from base 1.

The data belong to a study of regulatory T cells in long-lasting Graves disease (TCRdb year 2021). For the wider study: Persistent Graves' disease was defined as antithyroid drug treatment for over 5 years with persistently positive TSH receptor autoantibodies. Persistent Graves' disease patients in the clinical cohort had taken antithyroid drugs for approximately 10 years on average. Persistent Graves' disease patients were compared with newly diagnosed Graves' disease patients by peripheral blood TCR sequencing and RNA sequencing. The study was registered as a clinical trial and conducted in China. TCR sequencing covered 13 persistent and approximately 20 newly diagnosed Graves' disease patients, around 35 samples in total.

Points the paper makes about the study in general: The authors acknowledged the small sample size as a limitation that may reduce accuracy. Preferential use of TRBV28, TRBJ1-2 and TRBJ2-5 was observed in persistent disease, whereas TRBV20-1 and TRBJ2-1 were favored in newly diagnosed disease. More public clonotypes were shared among persistent patients (more than 2,500) than among newly diagnosed patients (over 900). Only the TCR beta chain was sequenced and analyzed. Because the primary lesion, thyroid tissue, could not be accessed, the study looked at peripheral blood alone. Persistent Graves' disease patients showed lower TCR Shannon entropy and fewer highly expanded clones than newly diagnosed patients, suggesting clonal expansion.

Sequenced here: peripheral blood mononuclear cells (PBMCs), sampled when the disease was refractory, from a patient treated with antithyroid drugs. This clonotype was sampled from a female donor with Graves disease. This receptor chain uses TRBV5-1 and TRBJ2-2; the best D guess is TRBD1, with 7 bases matching. The DNA sequence is TGCGCCAGCAGCCACCAGGGGGGTAACACCGGGGAGCTGTTTTTT. It specifies CASSHQGGNTGELFF.